One sample yielded the 5 T cell receptor beta chains listed below, sequenced in a study of CD8+CD57+ T cells in acquired aplastic anemia (dated by TCRdb to between 2017 and 2018). The patients picked for sequencing were ones in whom flow cytometry had shown an expansion of CD8+CD57+ cells. Sequencer: Illumina HiSeq 2000. Profiling of TCR beta VDJ combinations and CDR3 sequences used genomic DNA as the template. The raw public data were reprocessed by TCRdb itself: fastp quality trimming at Q25, MiXCR clonotype calling, in-frame beta chains only. A single entry per CDR3 protein holds the most common genes and DNA from its merged rows. For this sample the table gives approximately 180,000 distinct CDR3 sequences, of which roughly 48% were detected only once. The leading ten clones occupy around 1% of the sample. The sample was sorted CD4+, CD8+, or CD8+CD57+ T cells (not recorded which) from PBMCs. These TCRs come from a human donor with aplastic anemia.

Ten or more counts support this clonotype. The CDR3 loop reads CASSIAGASTDTQYF. The CDR3 nucleotides read TGTGCCAGCAGCATAGCGGGGGCCAGCACAGATACGCAGTATTTT. The J gene is TRBJ2-3, the V gene TRBV7-3, with 9 bases lining up with TRBD2. The germline gives CDR1 SGHTA, CDR2 FQGTGA. The V and J ends lost 5 bases and 0 bases, in that order; junction bases with no gene match: 3. CDR3 length equals 15 residues.

This clonotype was recorded many times. The chain carries TRBV10-1 and TRBJ2-5; TRBD2 is a possible D gene (6 bases). The ends were cut back, 3 bases at V and 5 bases at J, with 25 bases in the middle. Germline loops: CDR1 WNHNN, CDR2 SYGVQD (reference sequence). CDR3 size: 18 residues. In DNA form, the CDR3 reads TGCGCCAGCAGTGATGCGACTAGTTTTCTTTATCCGAGGGAGACCCAGTACTTC. This gives the protein CASSDATSFLYPRETQYF.

In this sample, this clonotype turned up many times. CDR3 bases: TGTGCCAGCAGCGTAGAGCAATCGAACACCGGGGAGCTGTTTTTT. It is translated as CASSVEQSNTGELFF. The chain has TRBV9 and TRBJ2-2, with no clear D. This CDR3 has 15 amino acids. Between the trimmed V and J ends, which lost 0 bases and 0 bases, there was a span of 6 bases. Germline lookup yields CDR1 SGDLS and CDR2 YYNGEE.

This clonotype occurred once. This sequence joins TRBV20-1 and TRBJ1-1, with a weak D call TRBD1 (5 bases). V was shortened by 3 bases and J by 4 bases, with 12 bases between the two germline ends. CDR1 and CDR2 from the germline V gene are DFQATT and SNEGSKA (reference sequence). There are 13 residues in the CDR3. The CDR3 region has the DNA TGCAGTGCTAGCTCCGGGGGGACCACTGAAGCTTTCTTT. Translated: CSASSGGTTEAFF.

Worth noting for this clonotype: One base away lies a much larger clone, so this may be a sequencing read error. The genes are TRBV5-4 and TRBJ2-1; maybe TRBD2 (6 bases). V was cut by 0 bases and J by 5 bases, with 12 bases left in between. The CDR3 is made up of 15 amino acids. Germline CDR1 is SGHNT and CDR2 is YYREEE (reference sequence). In DNA form, the CDR3 reads TGTGCCAGCAGCTTGGATCCGGGACTTAACAATGAGCAGTTCTTC. Its protein is CASSLDPGLNNEQFF.